The clone carrying this TCR beta chain showed up just a few times. The target antigen is unknown. This record belongs to a study of T cell repertoires in cytomegalovirus infection. TCRdb analysed the reads with MiXCR anew, one entry per CDR3 protein. The sample contains some 920,000 distinct CDR3 sequences, approximately 31% of which appear only once. Germline V lookup: CDR1 SGHRS, CDR2 YFSETQ. Trimming stripped 4 bases from V and 6 bases from J, with 15 bases between. The CDR3 has 14 amino acids. The sequence derives from a human donor in good health (CMV status not recorded). Some clones in this sample may be carry-over from other donors' samples. The rearrangement links TRBV5-1 to TRBJ2-3, with D uncertain. Here the sequenced sample was cultured CD8+ T cells from PBMCs, taken from culture after CMV antigen stimulation. CDR3: CASSLGRLEDTQYF. The CDR3 bases are TGCGCCAGCAGCCTGGGTCGGTTGGAGGATACGCAGTATTTT.